The 32 T cell receptor beta chains below were found in one sample sequenced in a study of beta chain features in type 1 diabetes. Expressed TCRB transcripts were sequenced because the entire RNA isolate underwent reverse transcription. The protocol was immunoSEQ multiplex PCR, while the TCRdb copy is restricted to in-frame clones and leaves out a portion. The sample records nearly 250,000 clones, under 70% being singletons. The sample taken for sequencing was naive CD4+ T cells from blood. These receptors were taken from a man between 25 and 39 years old in good health.

J is TRBJ2-1 and V is TRBV29-1; 11 nucleotides align to TRBD1. The CDR3 extends over 14 amino acids. Trimming removed 7 bases from V and 6 bases from J; junction bases left unmatched: 8. CDR1 and CDR2 (germline): SQVTM, ANQGSEA. CDR3 nucleotide sequence: TGCAGCGCTGCGAGGACAGGGGGCCGCAATGAGCAGTTCTTC. Amino acids: CSAARTGGRNEQFF.

The chain is built from TRBV12-5 and TRBJ1-2; no definite D call. V was cut by 4 bases and J by 8 bases, with 8 bases left in between. Germline V gene data show CDR1 as LGHNT and CDR2 as FRNRAP. CDR3 size: 11 residues. The CDR3 nucleotides read TGTGCTAGTGGTTCCGGACGCGGCTACACCTTC. Encoded protein: CASGSGRGYTF.

In this sample, this clone turned up a few times. Within the sample, other DNA sequences also encode this same CDR3. The CDR3 is CASSSSSYEQYF. The DNA of the CDR3 is TGTGCCAGCAGCTCGAGCTCCTACGAGCAGTACTTC. The rearrangement uses TRBV7-2 and TRBJ2-7, with D uncertain. Between the trimmed V and J ends, which lost 4 bases and 0 bases, there was a span of 4 bases. The V gene's germline CDR1 is SGHTA and CDR2 FQGNSA. The length of the CDR3 is 12 residues.

The rearrangement links TRBV27 to TRBJ1-5, with D tentatively TRBD1 (5 bases). The CDR3 has 13 amino acids. The germline V gene has CDR1 MNHEY and CDR2 SMNVEV (reference sequence). Trimming stripped 5 bases from V and 5 bases from J, with 10 bases between. The DNA of the CDR3 is TGTGCCAGCAGTAGGACAAGCTATCAGCCCCAGCATTTT. Protein sequence: CASSRTSYQPQHF.

The sample holds a few counts of this clone. This chain joins TRBV30 and TRBJ2-6; no reliable D call. Germline CDR1 GTSNPN, CDR2 SVGIG (reference sequence). V was shortened by 0 bases and J by 0 bases, with 12 bases between the two germline ends. The CDR3 is 17 amino acids. In DNA, the CDR3 is TGTGCCTGGAGTGTAGCCAGGAGCACCTCTGGGGCCAACGTCCTGACTTTC. Its translation is CAWSVARSTSGANVLTF.

The gene calls are TRBV29-1 and TRBJ2-7, with D tentatively TRBD1 (5 bases). This CDR3 has 13 amino acids. V was trimmed by 4 bases and J by 2 bases, leaving 12 bases between them. Germline CDR1 is SQVTM and CDR2 is ANQGSEA. CDR3 bases: TGCAGCGTTGGTGAGACAGTCGCCTACGAGCAGTACTTC. Translating gives CSVGETVAYEQYF.

This clone has only a few counts. The rearrangement links TRBV10-3 to TRBJ1-1, with unresolved D. CDR1 is ENHRY, CDR2 SYGVKD, per germline. The CDR3 runs to 12 residues. The V gene lost 1 base and the J gene lost 8 bases, with 8 bases spanning the gap. The CDR3 reads CAISEWQDEAFF. CDR3 nucleotides: TGTGCCATCAGTGAGTGGCAGGACGAAGCTTTCTTT.

V usage is TRBV4-1 and J usage is TRBJ2-1; D is possibly TRBD2 (5 bases). The V end was cut by 2 bases, the J end by 3 bases, with 17 bases between. This CDR3 is built from 17 residues. CDR1 and CDR2 (germline): MGHRA, YSYEKL. CDR3 amino acids: CASSQSPPGELYNEQFF. The CDR3 DNA is TGCGCCAGCAGCCAAAGCCCGCCTGGGGAGCTCTACAATGAGCAGTTCTTC.

V and J are TRBV25-1 and TRBJ2-2; D remains ambiguous. This CDR3 has 11 residues. The ends were cut back, 4 bases at V and 13 bases at J, with 10 bases in the middle. In germline, CDR1 is MGHDK, CDR2 SYGVNS. CDR3 in amino acids: CASSGAVALFF. In DNA form, the CDR3 reads TGTGCCAGCAGTGGGGCGGTTGCGCTGTTTTTT.

The V and J genes are TRBV30 and TRBJ2-2, with D perhaps being TRBD1 or TRBD2 (5 bases each). Germline V gives CDR1 GTSNPN, CDR2 SVGIG (reference sequence). Trimming removed 1 base from V and 3 bases from J, with 9 bases in between. The CDR3 is made up of 14 amino acids. DNA of the CDR3: TGTGCCTGGAGTGGGGGGACCTACACCGGGGAGCTGTTTTTT. It codes for CAWSGGTYTGELFF.

The genes are TRBV30 and TRBJ1-5, with D possibly being TRBD1 (6 bases). Germline-derived CDR1 and CDR2 are GTSNPN and SVGIG (reference sequence). Trimming took off 1 base at V and 1 base at J, with 11 bases between the two ends. This CDR3 is built from 15 residues. The CDR3 loop reads CAWSAQGASNQPQHF. As DNA, the CDR3 is TGTGCCTGGAGTGCACAGGGTGCGAGCAATCAGCCCCAGCATTTT. Combining the CDR3 with reference TRBV30 and TRBJ1-5 gives the whole variable domain SQTIHQWPATLVQPVGSPLSLECTVEGTSNPNLYWYRQAAGRGLQLLFYSVGIGQISSEVPQNLSASRPQDRQFILSSKKLLLSDSGFYLCAWSAQGASNQPQHFGDGTRLSIL.

The chain is built from TRBV7-2 and TRBJ2-2; D is possibly TRBD1 or TRBD2 (5 bases each). The CDR3 loop spans 15 amino acids. Trimming removed 5 bases at V and 4 bases at J, with 14 bases between. In germline, CDR1 is SGHTA, CDR2 FQGNSA. The CDR3 DNA reads TGTGCCAGCAGCCCCTGGGGGAGTAGCACCGGGGAGCTGTTTTTT. The encoded protein is CASSPWGSSTGELFF.

This clone was observed a few times. This rearrangement joins TRBV25-1 to TRBJ1-5; 7 positions agree with TRBD1. The CDR3 runs to 14 residues. V gave up 8 bases and J gave up 3 bases; unmatched junction bases: 7. From germline, CDR1 is MGHDK and CDR2 SYGVNS. CDR3 region: CASRATGPNQPQHF. In nucleotides, the CDR3 is TGTGCCAGCCGCGCGACAGGGCCCAATCAGCCCCAGCATTTT.

This clone was counted once. The V and J genes are TRBV14 and TRBJ2-5; D is unclear. Per the germline V gene, CDR1 is SGHDN and CDR2 is FVKESK. The V gene lost 1 base and the J gene lost 6 bases, with 6 bases spanning the gap. The CDR3 is 12 amino acids. The CDR3 DNA reads as TGTGCCAGCAGCCAAGGATCTAAGACCCAGTACTTC. It is translated as CASSQGSKTQYF.

The V and J genes are TRBV29-1 and TRBJ1-1; D ambiguous. Germline V gene lookup returns CDR1 SQVTM and CDR2 ANQGSEA. The CDR3 spans 14 residues. V dropped 6 bases and J dropped 1 base, with 15 bases sitting between them. CDR3 in DNA: TGCAGCGTCGCCCCGAGGGTGGCGAACACTGAAGCTTTCTTT. It yields the protein CSVAPRVANTEAFF. Combining the CDR3 with reference TRBV29-1 and TRBJ1-1 gives the whole variable domain SAVISQKPSRDICQRGTSLTIQCQVDSQVTMMFWYRQQPGQSLTLIATANQGSEATYESGFVIDKFPISRPNLTFSTLTVSNMSPEDSSIYLCSVAPRVANTEAFFGQGTRLTVV.

The CDR3 region is CASSPGAALGETQYF. CDR3 DNA sequence: TGTGCCAGCTCCCCGGGGGCAGCCCTCGGGGAGACCCAGTACTTC. This rearrangement joins TRBV28 to TRBJ2-5; D is perhaps TRBD1 or TRBD2 (6 bases each). Germline V gene lookup returns CDR1 MDHEN and CDR2 SYDVKM. CDR3 length: 15 amino acids. Trimming took 8 bases from V and 5 from J, leaving 21 bases between them.

This chain connects TRBV9 to TRBJ2-5; 12 nucleotides line up with TRBD1. Per the germline V gene, CDR1 is SGDLS and CDR2 is YYNGEE. The CDR3 length is 15 residues. After removal of 2 bases from V and 6 bases from J, the junction contained 5 bases not matched to a gene. The CDR3 DNA reads TGTGCCAGCAGCGTGGGACAGGGGGCGCAAAAGACCCAGTACTTC. As protein: CASSVGQGAQKTQYF.

This clone came up once. CDR3 sequence (DNA): TGTGCCAGCAGCTTACGCGGGACAGCGCAACATACGCAGTATTTT. This codes for CASSLRGTAQHTQYF. The V gene is TRBV13, the J gene TRBJ2-3; tentatively, D is TRBD1 (7 bases). Germline CDR1 reads PRHDT; CDR2 reads FYEKMQ (reference sequence). The CDR3 covers 15 residues. Trimming cost V 2 bases and J 7 bases, with 16 bases left between them.

The chain is built from TRBV18 and TRBJ2-3; possibly TRBD2 for D (5 bases). CDR3 length: 15 amino acids. Germline lookup yields CDR1 KGHSH and CDR2 LQKENI. V lost 4 bases, J lost 4 bases, and 15 bases lay in between. The CDR3 sequence: CASSLGPFGADTQYF. The CDR3 DNA reads TGTGCCAGCTCACTCGGACCCTTCGGGGCAGATACGCAGTATTTT. Drawing the rest from reference TRBV18 and TRBJ2-3, the complete variable domain is NAGVMQNPRHLVRRRGQEARLRCSPMKGHSHVYWYRQLPEEGLKFMVYLQKENIIDESGMPKERFSAEFPKEGPSILRIQQVVRGDSAAYFCASSLGPFGADTQYFGPGTRLTVL.

This clone was seen just once. V usage is TRBV29-1 and J usage is TRBJ1-2; D is unresolved. This CDR3 has 11 amino acids. Germline loops: CDR1 SQVTM, CDR2 ANQGSEA. The ends were cut back, 3 bases at V and 6 bases at J, with 8 bases in the middle. Here the CDR3 reads CSVDGVDGYTF. The CDR3 DNA reads TGCAGCGTTGATGGGGTGGATGGCTACACCTTC.

This clone was detected only once. The chain couples TRBV5-6 to TRBJ2-5; 10 bases are a match to TRBD1. The V gene's germline CDR1 is SGHDT and CDR2 YYEEEE. Trimming removed 2 bases from V and 4 bases from J; junction bases left unmatched: 5. The CDR3 is 15 residues long. The CDR3 protein is CASSFGTGVGETQYF. Written as DNA, the CDR3 is TGTGCCAGCAGCTTCGGGACAGGGGTGGGAGAGACCCAGTACTTC.

The V gene is TRBV7-8, the J gene TRBJ2-3; D remains ambiguous. The CDR3 loop spans 15 amino acids. CDR1 is SGHVS and CDR2 is FQNEAQ in the germline V gene. V lost 3 bases and J lost 2, with 12 bases in between. The DNA for the CDR3 is TGTGCCAGCAGCTTCCTCTGGGTCACCACAGATACGCAGTATTTT. Translated: CASSFLWVTTDTQYF. The full variable domain, completed using reference TRBV7-8 and TRBJ2-3, is GAGVSQSPRYKVAKRGQDVALRCDPISGHVSLFWYQQALGQGPEFLTYFQNEAQLDKSGLPSDRFFAERPEGSVSTLKIQRTQQEDSAVYLCASSFLWVTTDTQYFGPGTRLTVL.

This rearrangement joins TRBV14 to TRBJ2-2; no clear D gene. The V gene lost 0 bases and the J gene lost 7 bases, with 9 bases spanning the gap. The CDR3 has 14 residues. The V gene's germline CDR1 is SGHDN and CDR2 FVKESK. The chain's CDR3 is CASSQDSVVGELFF. As DNA, the CDR3 is TGTGCCAGCAGCCAAGATTCCGTGGTCGGGGAGCTGTTTTTT.

The J gene is TRBJ2-7, the V gene TRBV7-2; D might be TRBD1 or TRBD2, each matching 6 bases. Germline V gene lookup returns CDR1 SGHTA and CDR2 FQGNSA. Trimming pared 2 bases from V and 3 bases from J, leaving 11 bases between. The CDR3 is 14 residues long. The CDR3 loop is CASSLQGGNYEQYF. The CDR3 DNA reads TGTGCCAGCAGCTTACAAGGGGGGAACTACGAGCAGTACTTC. Supplemented by reference TRBV7-2 and TRBJ2-7, the full variable domain reads GAGVSQSPSNKVTEKGKDVELRCDPISGHTALYWYRQSLGQGLEFLIYFQGNSAPDKSGLPSDRFSAERTGGSVSTLTIQRTQQEDSAVYLCASSLQGGNYEQYFGPGTRLTVT.

The chain recombines TRBV18 with TRBJ2-3; D unresolved. Per the germline V gene, CDR1 is KGHSH and CDR2 is LQKENI. The germline V and J ends were trimmed by 10 bases and 4 bases, with 9 bases remaining between them. The length of the CDR3 is 11 residues. In nucleotides, the CDR3 is TGTGCCAATTCGGTTGCAGATACGCAGTATTTT. Translated: CANSVADTQYF. Filled out from reference TRBV18 and TRBJ2-3, the complete variable domain reads NAGVMQNPRHLVRRRGQEARLRCSPMKGHSHVYWYRQLPEEGLKFMVYLQKENIIDESGMPKERFSAEFPKEGPSILRIQQVVRGDSAAYFCANSVADTQYFGPGTRLTVL.

Turning to this clone: Different DNA sequences within this sample yield the same CDR3. This chain uses TRBV5-6 with TRBJ2-5; D is undetermined. The germline V gene has CDR1 SGHDT and CDR2 YYEEEE. V shed 0 bases and J shed 5 bases, with 2 bases lying between them. The length of the CDR3 is 11 residues. CDR3 in amino acids: CASSLEETQYF. The CDR3 bases are TGTGCCAGCAGCTTGGAGGAGACCCAGTACTTC.

The genes are TRBV5-1 and TRBJ2-1, with TRBD2 identical over 8 bases. The CDR3 runs to 15 residues. The germline CDR1 and CDR2 sequences are SGHRS and YFSETQ. The junction had 8 bases not matched to a gene; V was cut back by 4 bases and J by 5 bases. The CDR3 loop is CASSIGTSSHNEQFF. The CDR3, as DNA: TGCGCCAGCAGCATCGGGACTAGTAGCCACAATGAGCAGTTCTTC.

This clone was counted once. The rearrangement links TRBV28 to TRBJ1-2; no clear D. Germline V gene lookup returns CDR1 MDHEN and CDR2 SYDVKM. The V and J ends lost 6 bases and 2 bases respectively, with 13 bases between them. The CDR3 has 14 amino acids. The CDR3 DNA follows: TGTGCCAGCAGCGAGGTAGCCGGCAACTATGGCTACACCTTC. Translating it yields CASSEVAGNYGYTF.

The chain is built from TRBV7-2 and TRBJ2-3, with D unresolved. There are 14 residues in the CDR3. V was trimmed by 3 bases and J by 1 base, leaving 8 bases between them. The germline CDR1 and CDR2 sequences are SGHTA and FQGNSA. The DNA for the CDR3 is TGTGCCAGCAGCTTCCTGGCGGGCACAGATACGCAGTATTTT. Amino acids: CASSFLAGTDTQYF.

The V and J genes are TRBV6-5 and TRBJ2-7; possible D gene TRBD2, 5 bases. CDR1 and CDR2 from the germline V gene are MNHEY and SVGAGI. The CDR3 is 15 amino acids. The V end was cut by 5 bases, the J end by 3 bases, with 17 bases between. CDR3 coding DNA: TGTGCCAGCAGTGGCTTGGACTCACCGAGCTACGAGCAGTACTTC. Translation gives CASSGLDSPSYEQYF.

In its sample, this clone was seen once. The chain combines TRBV29-1 with TRBJ2-3, with 13 bases fitting TRBD2. V was clipped by 7 bases and J by 0 bases; unmatched bases: 4. There are 15 residues in the CDR3. Germline CDR1 reads SQVTM; CDR2 reads ANQGSEA. CDR3 sequence reads: CSAMTSGGSTDTQYF. Written as DNA, the CDR3 is TGCAGCGCCATGACTAGCGGGGGGAGCACAGATACGCAGTATTTT.

This clone was seen only once. The rearrangement links TRBV30 to TRBJ1-1, with a possible D match to TRBD1 (5 bases). V was shortened by 0 bases and J by 5 bases, with 13 bases between the two germline ends. The CDR3 extends over 14 amino acids. Germline assignment: CDR1 GTSNPN and CDR2 SVGIG (reference sequence). The CDR3 nucleotides read TGTGCCTGGAGTGTTGGGGGTTTTCGGACTGAAGCTTTCTTT. Protein product: CAWSVGGFRTEAFF.